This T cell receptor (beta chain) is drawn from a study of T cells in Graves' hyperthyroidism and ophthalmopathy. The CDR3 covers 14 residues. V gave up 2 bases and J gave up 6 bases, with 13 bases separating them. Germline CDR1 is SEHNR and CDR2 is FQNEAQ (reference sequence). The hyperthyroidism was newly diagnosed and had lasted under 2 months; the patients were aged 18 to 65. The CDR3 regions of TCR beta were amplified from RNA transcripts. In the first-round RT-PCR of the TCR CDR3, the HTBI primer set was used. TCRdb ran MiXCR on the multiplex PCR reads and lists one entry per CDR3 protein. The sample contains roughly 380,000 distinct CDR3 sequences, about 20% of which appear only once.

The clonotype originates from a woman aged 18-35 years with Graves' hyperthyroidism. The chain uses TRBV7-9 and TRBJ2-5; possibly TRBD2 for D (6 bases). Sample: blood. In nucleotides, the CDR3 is TGTGCCAGCAGCTTATCGGCGGGGAGGCAGACCCAGTACTTC. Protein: CASSLSAGRQTQYF.